These T cell receptor beta chains were read from a single sample in a study. TCRdb analysed the 5' RACE reads with MiXCR anew, one entry per CDR3 protein. The top ten clones hold 2% to 2.5% of a sample with tens of thousands of distinct CDR3 sequences, approximately 28% of them seen once. Sequenced input: tumor-infiltrating naive CD4+ T cells sorted from the breast tumor. Receptor source: a female donor with breast cancer. CDR3s include the opening cysteine and the closing phenylalanine or tryptophan. A D gene is named only where the DNA matches it firmly. Clone size is given for some rows only: seen once, a few or many times, or a class if the clone is expanded.

clone size: few
V gene: TRBV20-1
D gene: -
J gene: TRBJ1-2
CDR3 protein: CSAGDRIDSTKGYTF
CDR3 DNA: TGCAGTGCTGGAGATCGAATTGACAGTACCAAAGGTTACACCTTC

clone size: few
V gene: TRBV4-1
D gene: TRBD1
J gene: TRBJ1-1
CDR3 protein: CASSRTGGIGTEAFF
CDR3 DNA: TGCGCCAGCAGCCGTACAGGGGGCATCGGCACTGAAGCTTTCTTT

clone size: many
V gene: TRBV6-6
D gene: TRBD1
J gene: TRBJ1-5
CDR3 protein: CASSHDRVDYSNQPQHF
CDR3 DNA: TGTGCCAGCAGCCACGACAGGGTCGACTATAGCAATCAGCCCCAGCATTTT

clone size: many
V gene: TRBV2
D gene: TRBD1
J gene: TRBJ1-3
CDR3 protein: CASSAGQGSLSGNTIYF
CDR3 DNA: TGTGCCAGCAGTGCGGGACAGGGGTCTCTCTCTGGAAACACCATATATTTT

clone size: -
V gene: TRBV20-1
D gene: -
J gene: TRBJ1-2
CDR3 protein: CSASGRYGYTF
CDR3 DNA: TGCAGTGCTAGTGGGAGGTATGGCTACACCTTC

clone size: -
V gene: TRBV6-5
D gene: -
J gene: TRBJ1-2
CDR3 protein: CASSQHSNYGYTF
CDR3 DNA: TGTGCCAGCAGTCAGCACTCTAACTATGGCTACACCTTC

clone size: few
V gene: TRBV10-2
D gene: -
J gene: TRBJ1-5
CDR3 protein: CASSESGGRNQPQHF
CDR3 DNA: TGCGCCAGCAGTGAGTCAGGGGGGCGGAATCAGCCCCAGCATTTT

clone size: -
V gene: TRBV5-1
D gene: TRBD1
J gene: TRBJ1-5
CDR3 protein: CASSLGEGAGQPQHF
CDR3 DNA: TGCGCCAGCAGCTTGGGGGAGGGGGCTGGTCAGCCCCAGCATTTT

clone size: medium-sized
V gene: TRBV20-1
D gene: -
J gene: TRBJ2-3
CDR3 protein: CSARRVLATSTDTQYF
CDR3 DNA: TGCAGTGCTAGAAGGGTGCTAGCGACTAGCACAGATACGCAGTATTTT

clone size: -
V gene: TRBV6-1
D gene: TRBD2
J gene: TRBJ2-7
CDR3 protein: CASRKREMNYEQYF
CDR3 DNA: TGTGCCAGTAGGAAGCGGGAGATGAACTACGAGCAGTACTTC

clone size: few
V gene: TRBV7-6
D gene: TRBD2
J gene: TRBJ2-5
CDR3 protein: CASSLSGEGETQYF
CDR3 DNA: TGTGCCAGCAGCTTATCCGGGGAGGGAGAGACCCAGTACTTC

clone size: -
V gene: TRBV29-1
D gene: TRBD1
J gene: TRBJ1-1
CDR3 protein: CSVEGALTGVTEAFF
CDR3 DNA: TGCAGCGTTGAGGGGGCTCTGACAGGGGTTACTGAAGCTTTCTTT

clone size: few
V gene: TRBV25-1
D gene: -
J gene: TRBJ1-3
CDR3 protein: CASSEPGPSGNTIYF
CDR3 DNA: TGTGCCAGCAGTGAGCCGGGTCCCTCTGGAAACACCATATATTTT

clone size: -
V gene: TRBV5-1
D gene: -
J gene: TRBJ2-2
CDR3 protein: CASSLRDTYTGELFF
CDR3 DNA: TGCGCCAGCAGCCTCCGGGACACTTACACCGGGGAGCTGTTTTTT

clone size: many
V gene: TRBV4-1
D gene: -
J gene: TRBJ2-7
CDR3 protein: CASSSPGGVYEQYF
CDR3 DNA: TGCGCCAGCAGCTCCCCGGGGGGCGTGTACGAGCAGTACTTC

clone size: -
V gene: TRBV5-1
D gene: -
J gene: TRBJ1-1
CDR3 protein: CASSLRAGTEAFF
CDR3 DNA: TGCGCCAGCAGCTTGAGGGCAGGTACTGAAGCTTTCTTT

clone size: many
V gene: TRBV25-1
D gene: -
J gene: TRBJ2-7
CDR3 protein: CASRTDSYEQYF
CDR3 DNA: TGTGCCAGCAGGACGGACAGCTACGAGCAGTACTTC

clone size: many
V gene: TRBV5-1
D gene: -
J gene: TRBJ1-1
CDR3 protein: CASQRRGDMNTEAFF
CDR3 DNA: TGCGCCAGCCAGAGAAGAGGGGACATGAACACTGAAGCTTTCTTT

clone size: -
V gene: TRBV12-3/TRBV12-4
D gene: -
J gene: TRBJ1-4
CDR3 protein: CASSLRPTNEKLFF
CDR3 DNA: TGTGCCAGCAGTTTAAGGCCAACTAATGAAAAACTGTTTTTT

clone size: many
V gene: TRBV2
D gene: -
J gene: TRBJ2-2
CDR3 protein: CASSEVLQAAGELFF
CDR3 DNA: TGTGCCAGCAGTGAAGTGCTGCAGGCGGCCGGGGAGCTGTTTTTT

clone size: -
V gene: TRBV7-8
D gene: TRBD1
J gene: TRBJ2-1
CDR3 protein: CASKSRDRGNEQFF
CDR3 DNA: TGTGCCAGCAAAAGTCGGGACAGGGGTAATGAGCAGTTCTTC

clone size: -
V gene: TRBV24-1
D gene: TRBD1
J gene: TRBJ1-2
CDR3 protein: CATSEGGTEEGYTF
CDR3 DNA: TGTGCCACCAGTGAGGGTGGGACAGAGGAAGGCTACACCTTC

clone size: -
V gene: TRBV24-1
D gene: TRBD1
J gene: TRBJ2-1
CDR3 protein: CATSQGIEQFF
CDR3 DNA: TGTGCCACTTCACAGGGGATTGAGCAGTTCTTC

clone size: -
V gene: TRBV21-1
D gene: -
J gene: TRBJ2-1
CDR3 protein: CATREGPYNEQFF
CDR3 DNA: TGTGCCACAAGGGAGGGGCCCTACAATGAGCAGTTCTTC

clone size: -
V gene: TRBV24-1
D gene: -
J gene: TRBJ2-3
CDR3 protein: CATTRDSTDTQYF
CDR3 DNA: TGTGCCACCACCCGGGACAGCACAGATACGCAGTATTTT

clone size: -
V gene: TRBV2
D gene: TRBD2
J gene: TRBJ2-3
CDR3 protein: CASTEPSGRADTQYF
CDR3 DNA: TGTGCCAGCACCGAGCCTAGCGGGAGGGCAGATACGCAGTATTTT

clone size: medium-sized
V gene: TRBV6-5
D gene: -
J gene: TRBJ1-1
CDR3 protein: CASSYSSRVAEAFF
CDR3 DNA: TGTGCCAGCAGTTACTCCTCCAGGGTCGCTGAAGCTTTCTTT

clone size: many
V gene: TRBV20-1
D gene: -
J gene: TRBJ2-1
CDR3 protein: CSAPGRYNEQFF
CDR3 DNA: TGCAGTGCTCCCGGACGGTACAATGAGCAGTTCTTC

clone size: many
V gene: TRBV6-5
D gene: -
J gene: TRBJ1-1
CDR3 protein: CASSQERLTEAFF
CDR3 DNA: TGTGCCAGCAGCCAAGAACGGTTGACTGAAGCTTTCTTT

clone size: medium-sized
V gene: TRBV18
D gene: TRBD2
J gene: TRBJ2-7
CDR3 protein: CASSPRATSGSNYEQYF
CDR3 DNA: TGTGCCAGCTCACCACGAGCCACTAGCGGGAGTAACTACGAGCAGTACTTC

clone size: many
V gene: TRBV20-1
D gene: TRBD2
J gene: TRBJ2-1
CDR3 protein: CSARGLAGAASYNEQFF
CDR3 DNA: TGCAGTGCTAGAGGCTTGGCGGGAGCGGCCTCCTACAATGAGCAGTTCTTC